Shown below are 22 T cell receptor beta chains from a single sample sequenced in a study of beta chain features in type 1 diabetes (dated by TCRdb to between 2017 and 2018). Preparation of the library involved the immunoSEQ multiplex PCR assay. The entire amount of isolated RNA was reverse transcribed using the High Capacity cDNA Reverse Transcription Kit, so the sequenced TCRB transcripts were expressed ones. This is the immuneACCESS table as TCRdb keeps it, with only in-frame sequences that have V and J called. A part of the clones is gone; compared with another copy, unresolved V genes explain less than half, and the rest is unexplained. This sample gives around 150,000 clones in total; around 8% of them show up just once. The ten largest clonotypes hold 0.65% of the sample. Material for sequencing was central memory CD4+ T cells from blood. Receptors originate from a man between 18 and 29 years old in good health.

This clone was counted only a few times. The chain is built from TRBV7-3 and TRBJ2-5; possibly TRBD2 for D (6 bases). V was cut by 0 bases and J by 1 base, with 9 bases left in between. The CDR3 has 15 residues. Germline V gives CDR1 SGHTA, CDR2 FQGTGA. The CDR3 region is CASSLTHSGQETQYF. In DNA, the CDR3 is TGTGCCAGCAGCTTAACTCATAGCGGCCAAGAGACCCAGTACTTC.

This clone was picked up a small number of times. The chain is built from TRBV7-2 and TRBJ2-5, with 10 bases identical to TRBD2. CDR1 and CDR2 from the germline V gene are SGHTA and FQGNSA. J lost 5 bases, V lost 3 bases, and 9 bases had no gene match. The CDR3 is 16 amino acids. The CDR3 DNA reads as TGTGCCAGCAGCTTGGCTAAGCGGGGGGGCCATGAGACCCAGTACTTC. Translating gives CASSLAKRGGHETQYF.

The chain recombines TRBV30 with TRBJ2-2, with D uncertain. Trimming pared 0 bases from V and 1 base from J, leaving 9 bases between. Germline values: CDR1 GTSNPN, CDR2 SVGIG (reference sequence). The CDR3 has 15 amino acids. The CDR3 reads CAWSVSNRNTGELFF. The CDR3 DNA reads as TGTGCCTGGAGTGTTTCTAACAGGAACACCGGGGAGCTGTTTTTT.

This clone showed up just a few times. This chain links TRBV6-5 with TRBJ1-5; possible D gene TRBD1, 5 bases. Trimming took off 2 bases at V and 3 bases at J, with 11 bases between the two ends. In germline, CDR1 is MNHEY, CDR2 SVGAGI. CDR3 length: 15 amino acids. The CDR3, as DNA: TGTGCCAGCAGTTACGGGCAGGGCCTCAATCAGCCCCAGCATTTT. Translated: CASSYGQGLNQPQHF.

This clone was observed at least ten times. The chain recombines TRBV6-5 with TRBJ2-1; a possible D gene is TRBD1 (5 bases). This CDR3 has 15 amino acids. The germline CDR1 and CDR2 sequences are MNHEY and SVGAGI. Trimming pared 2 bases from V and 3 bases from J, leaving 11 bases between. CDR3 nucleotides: TGTGCCAGCAGTTACACAACTCAGGGCTACAATGAGCAGTTCTTC. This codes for CASSYTTQGYNEQFF.

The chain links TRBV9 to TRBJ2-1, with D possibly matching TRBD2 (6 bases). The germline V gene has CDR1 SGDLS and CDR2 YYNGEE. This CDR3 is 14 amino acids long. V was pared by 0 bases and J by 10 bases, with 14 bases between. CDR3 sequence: CASSVATVGGEQFF. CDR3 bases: TGTGCCAGCAGCGTAGCTACTGTGGGGGGAGAGCAGTTCTTC.

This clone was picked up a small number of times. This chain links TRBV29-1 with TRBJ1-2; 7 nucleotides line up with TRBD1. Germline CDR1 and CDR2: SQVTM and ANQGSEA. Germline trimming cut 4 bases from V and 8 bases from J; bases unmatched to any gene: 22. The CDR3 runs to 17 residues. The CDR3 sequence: CSVARPRGDRASSGYTF. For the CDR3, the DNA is TGCAGCGTTGCTCGGCCAAGGGGCGACAGGGCTTCCAGCGGCTACACCTTC.

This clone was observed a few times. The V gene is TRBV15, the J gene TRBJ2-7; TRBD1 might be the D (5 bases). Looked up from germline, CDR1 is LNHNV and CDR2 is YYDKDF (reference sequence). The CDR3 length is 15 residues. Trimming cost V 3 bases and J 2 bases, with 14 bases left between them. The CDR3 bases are TGTGCCACCAGCAGTCCTGAAGACAGAACCTACGAGCAGTACTTC. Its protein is CATSSPEDRTYEQYF.

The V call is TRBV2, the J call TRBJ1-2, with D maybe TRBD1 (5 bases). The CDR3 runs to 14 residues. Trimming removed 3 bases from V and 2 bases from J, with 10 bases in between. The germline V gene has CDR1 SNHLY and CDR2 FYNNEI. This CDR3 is CASSDRRGNYGYTF. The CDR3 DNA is TGTGCCAGCAGTGATCGTAGGGGAAACTATGGCTACACCTTC.

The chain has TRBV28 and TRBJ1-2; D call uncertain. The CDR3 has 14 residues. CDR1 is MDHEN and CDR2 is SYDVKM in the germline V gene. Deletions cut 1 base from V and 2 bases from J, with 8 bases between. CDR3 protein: CASSLSGLNYGYTF. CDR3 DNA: TGTGCCAGCAGTTTATCGGGTCTGAACTATGGCTACACCTTC.

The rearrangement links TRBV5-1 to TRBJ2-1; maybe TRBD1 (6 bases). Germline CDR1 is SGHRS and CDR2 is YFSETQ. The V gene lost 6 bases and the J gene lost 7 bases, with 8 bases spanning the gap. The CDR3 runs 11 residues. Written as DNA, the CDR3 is TGCGCCAGCATAAGGGGGAATGAGCAGTTCTTC. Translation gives CASIRGNEQFF.

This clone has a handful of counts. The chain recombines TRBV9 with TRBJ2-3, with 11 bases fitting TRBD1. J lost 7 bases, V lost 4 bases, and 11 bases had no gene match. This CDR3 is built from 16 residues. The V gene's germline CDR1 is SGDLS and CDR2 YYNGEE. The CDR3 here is CASSLRRDRGMNTQYF. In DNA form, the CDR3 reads TGTGCCAGCAGCTTACGCCGGGACAGGGGGATGAATACGCAGTATTTT.

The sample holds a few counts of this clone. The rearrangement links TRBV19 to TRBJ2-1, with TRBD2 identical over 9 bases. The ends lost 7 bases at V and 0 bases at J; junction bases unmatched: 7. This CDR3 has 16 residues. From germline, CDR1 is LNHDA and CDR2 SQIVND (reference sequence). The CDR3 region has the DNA TGTGCCAGTACTTTTAGCGGGAGAGCCTCCTACAATGAGCAGTTCTTC. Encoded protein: CASTFSGRASYNEQFF.

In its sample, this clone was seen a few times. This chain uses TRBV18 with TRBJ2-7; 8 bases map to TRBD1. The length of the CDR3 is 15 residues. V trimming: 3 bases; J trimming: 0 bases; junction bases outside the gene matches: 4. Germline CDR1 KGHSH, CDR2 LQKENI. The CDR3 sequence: CASSPRTGNSYEQYF. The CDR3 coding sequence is TGTGCCAGCTCACCCAGGACAGGGAACTCCTACGAGCAGTACTTC.

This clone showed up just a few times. As DNA, the CDR3 is TGTGCCAGCAGCGTCCTGGGACAGGGGCCCCAAGAGACCCAGTACTTC. Translated: CASSVLGQGPQETQYF. The gene calls are TRBV9 and TRBJ2-5, with 10 bases fitting TRBD1. The V gene's germline CDR1 is SGDLS and CDR2 YYNGEE. With 2 bases clipped from V and 1 base from J, the junction kept 5 bases outside the gene matches. The CDR3 length is 16 residues.

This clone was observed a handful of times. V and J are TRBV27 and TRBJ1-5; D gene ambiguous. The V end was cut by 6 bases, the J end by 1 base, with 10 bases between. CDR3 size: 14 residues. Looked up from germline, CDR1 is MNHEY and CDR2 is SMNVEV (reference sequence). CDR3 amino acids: CASSSPGSNQPQHF. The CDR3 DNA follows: TGTGCCAGCAGCAGCCCAGGCAGCAATCAGCCCCAGCATTTT.

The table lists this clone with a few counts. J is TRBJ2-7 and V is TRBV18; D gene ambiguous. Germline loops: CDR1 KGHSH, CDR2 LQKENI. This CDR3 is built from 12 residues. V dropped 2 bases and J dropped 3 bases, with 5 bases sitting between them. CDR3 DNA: TGTGCCAGCTCACCAACAGACTACGAGCAGTACTTC. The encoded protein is CASSPTDYEQYF.

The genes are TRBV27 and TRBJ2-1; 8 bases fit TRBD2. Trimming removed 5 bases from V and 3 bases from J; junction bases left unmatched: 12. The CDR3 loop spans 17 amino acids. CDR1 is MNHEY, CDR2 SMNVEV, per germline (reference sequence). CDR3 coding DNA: TGTGCCAGCAGTAATCGACCGAGCGGGAGTTTCTACAATGAGCAGTTCTTC. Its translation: CASSNRPSGSFYNEQFF.

CDR3 nucleotide sequence: TGTGCCTGGAGCCGGACAGGGGTCTCTGGAAACACCATATATTTT. It codes for CAWSRTGVSGNTIYF. The genes are TRBV30 and TRBJ1-3; 9 bases map to TRBD1. The CDR3 spans 15 residues. The V and J ends lost 3 bases and 0 bases, in that order; junction bases with no gene match: 3. Germline V gene sequence: CDR1 GTSNPN, CDR2 SVGIG (reference sequence).

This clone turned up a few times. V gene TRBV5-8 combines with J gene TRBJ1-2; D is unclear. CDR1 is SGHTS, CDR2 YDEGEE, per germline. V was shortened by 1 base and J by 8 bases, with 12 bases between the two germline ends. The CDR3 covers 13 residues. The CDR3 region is CASSLTGMGGYTF. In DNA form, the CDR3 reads TGTGCCAGCAGCTTGACGGGGATGGGGGGCTACACCTTC.

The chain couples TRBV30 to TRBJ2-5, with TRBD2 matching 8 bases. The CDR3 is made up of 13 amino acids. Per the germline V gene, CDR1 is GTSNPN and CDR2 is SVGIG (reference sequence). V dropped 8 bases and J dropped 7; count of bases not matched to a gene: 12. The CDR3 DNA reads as TGTGCCGCGGGAGGCCCCAGAGGTGGGACCCAGTACTTC. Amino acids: CAAGGPRGGTQYF.

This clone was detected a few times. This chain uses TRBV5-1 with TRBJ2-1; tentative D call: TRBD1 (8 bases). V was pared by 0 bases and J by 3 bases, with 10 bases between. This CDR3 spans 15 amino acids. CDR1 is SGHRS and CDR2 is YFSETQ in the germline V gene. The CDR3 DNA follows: TGCGCCAGCAGCTTGGACAGGGGGGGCTACAATGAGCAGTTCTTC. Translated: CASSLDRGGYNEQFF.